One and the same sample provided the 12 T cell receptor beta chains below, sequenced in a study of blood T cell repertoires in COVID-19 (dated by TCRdb to the early 2020s). The library was generated by the immunoSEQ multiplex PCR assay. Sourced from immuneACCESS, this table was stored by TCRdb with only in-frame sequences that have V and J called. A share of the clones is absent; for the studies checked, an unresolved V gene accounts for under half, and the remainder has no known explanation. Within this sample are some 100,000 clones, with about nine tenths of them counted one time only. Together, the top ten hold about 1.1% of the sample. Sequencing used peripheral blood. All receptors derive from a human donor in a cohort sampled during active COVID-19.

V usage is TRBV11-3 and J usage is TRBJ2-7; a weak D match, TRBD1 (6 bases). Between the trimmed V and J ends, which lost 1 base and 0 bases, there was a span of 13 bases. Germline loops: CDR1 SGHNT, CDR2 YENEEA. The CDR3 consists of 16 residues. The DNA for the CDR3 is TGTGCCAGCAGCTTAGTTGGACAGCTGCGCTCCTACGAGCAGTACTTC. Translating gives CASSLVGQLRSYEQYF.

The chain employs TRBV7-9 and TRBJ2-5; 11 bases align to TRBD2. V lost 5 bases and J lost 4; bases outside the gene matches: 3. This CDR3 has 14 residues. In germline, CDR1 is SEHNR, CDR2 FQNEAQ (reference sequence). DNA of the CDR3: TGTGCCAGCAGCACCGGGACTAGCGGAGAGACCCAGTACTTC. It yields the protein CASSTGTSGETQYF.

This clone has ten or more counts. The chain has TRBV28 and TRBJ2-2; TRBD2 agrees at 12 bases. The CDR3 runs 18 residues. V was clipped by 4 bases and J by 4 bases; unmatched bases: 10. Germline V gene lookup returns CDR1 MDHEN and CDR2 SYDVKM. CDR3 region: CASSSSTSGRGVTGELFF. In DNA form, the CDR3 reads TGTGCCAGCAGTTCCTCGACTAGCGGGAGAGGCGTCACCGGGGAGCTGTTTTTT.

This chain uses TRBV7-9 with TRBJ1-6, with 7 bases identical to TRBD1. The CDR3 is made up of 14 amino acids. Unmatched junction bases numbered 7, after V lost 3 bases and J lost 11 bases. CDR1 and CDR2 (germline): SEHNR, FQNEAQ (reference sequence). The CDR3 region has the DNA TGTGCCAGCAGCTTCCCGGGACAGAGTGCACCCCTCCACTTT. It encodes CASSFPGQSAPLHF. Full variable domain (remainder filled in from reference TRBV7-9 and TRBJ1-6): DTGVSQNPRHKITKRGQNVTFRCDPISEHNRLYWYRQTLGQGPEFLTYFQNEAQLEKSRLLSDRFSAERPKGSFSTLEIQRTEQGDSAMYLCASSFPGQSAPLHFGNGTRLTVT.

This CDR3 reads CASSAHNEKLFF. The CDR3 DNA reads as TGTGCCAGCAGTGCCCATAATGAAAAACTGTTTTTT. The chain employs TRBV25-1 and TRBJ1-4; D gene ambiguous. This CDR3 has 12 amino acids. Germline V gene sequence: CDR1 MGHDK, CDR2 SYGVNS. Trimming stripped 4 bases from V and 4 bases from J, with 4 bases between.

The rearrangement uses TRBV28 and TRBJ2-3; D perhaps matches TRBD2 (5 bases). Germline-derived CDR1 and CDR2 are MDHEN and SYDVKM. The CDR3 loop spans 12 amino acids. Trimming took 9 bases from V and 7 from J, leaving 14 bases between them. The CDR3 nucleotides are TGTGCCAGTTTCGAGGGCGGCCATACGCAGTATTTT. Its translation: CASFEGGHTQYF. Using reference TRBV28 and TRBJ2-3 for the parts outside the CDR3, the full variable domain is DVKVTQSSRYLVKRTGEKVFLECVQDMDHENMFWYRQDPGLGLRLIYFSYDVKMKEKGDIPEGYSVSREKKERFSLILESASTNQTSMYLCASFEGGHTQYFGPGTRLTVL.

The chain uses TRBV6-2 or TRBV6-3 and TRBJ2-1; TRBD2 matches at 11 bases. Trimming took 5 bases from V and 2 from J; bases not matched to a gene: 2. This CDR3 has 15 amino acids. The germline gives CDR1 MNHEY, CDR2 SVGEGT. CDR3: CASSRLAGTYNEQFF. DNA of the CDR3: TGTGCCAGCAGTAGACTAGCGGGAACCTACAATGAGCAGTTCTTC.

V is TRBV19 and J is TRBJ2-1; 9 nucleotides line up with TRBD1. CDR3 length equals 13 residues. With V trimmed by 7 bases and J by 7 bases, 5 bases remained unmatched. Per the germline V gene, CDR1 is LNHDA and CDR2 is SQIVND (reference sequence). This chain's CDR3 is CASTDRGRNEQFF. The CDR3 DNA sequence: TGTGCCAGTACCGACAGGGGGAGGAATGAGCAGTTCTTC.

Here the CDR3 DNA reads TGTGCCAGTACAGGGGTGGCTTCCTACACTGAAGCTTTCTTT. Translating gives CASTGVASYTEAFF. V gene TRBV6-6 combines with J gene TRBJ1-1, with 7 bases aligning to TRBD1. Germline V gene lookup returns CDR1 MNHNY and CDR2 SVGAGI (reference sequence). Trimming at V came to 9 bases and at J to 3 bases, leaving 10 bases not matched to a gene. The CDR3 spans 14 residues.

CDR3 sequence reads: CASSPGLAVYNEQFF. CDR3 sequence (DNA): TGTGCCAGCAGCCCGGGACTAGCGGTTTACAATGAGCAGTTCTTC. The V gene is TRBV7-3, the J gene TRBJ2-1; 11 bases match TRBD2. This CDR3 contains 15 residues. The V gene's germline CDR1 is SGHTA and CDR2 FQGTGA. V shed 5 bases, J shed 4 bases, and the junction held 4 bases outside the gene matches.

CDR3 loop: CASSANRGAYNEQFF. CDR3 sequence (DNA): TGTGCCAGCAGCGCGAACAGGGGGGCCTACAATGAGCAGTTCTTC. The V call is TRBV9, the J call TRBJ2-1, with TRBD1 identical over 8 bases. Germline loops: CDR1 SGDLS, CDR2 YYNGEE. The CDR3 loop spans 15 amino acids. With 3 bases clipped from V and 2 bases from J, the junction kept 4 bases outside the gene matches. Filled out from reference TRBV9 and TRBJ2-1, the complete variable domain reads DSGVTQTPKHLITATGQRVTLRCSPRSGDLSVYWYQQSLDQGLQFLIQYYNGEERAKGNILERFSAQQFPDLHSELNLSSLELGDSALYFCASSANRGAYNEQFFGPGTRLTVL.

The J gene is TRBJ2-5, the V gene TRBV7-2, with unresolved D. Germline V gene data show CDR1 as SGHTA and CDR2 as FQGNSA. The CDR3 is 15 residues long. V gave up 5 bases and J gave up 5 bases, with 18 bases separating them. The CDR3 DNA sequence: TGTGCCAGCAGCCTTCTGGGCCCTGGGCTGGAGACCCAGTACTTC. This gives the protein CASSLLGPGLETQYF.